The 20 T cell receptor beta chains below come from one sample, sequenced in a study of blood T cell repertoires in COVID-19 (dated by TCRdb to 2019 to 2021). The library was made by the immunoSEQ multiplex PCR assay. As stored in TCRdb, this immuneACCESS dataset retains in-frame rearrangements with V and J assigned. A fraction of the clones does not appear; measured against another copy, unresolved V genes explain less than half of the discrepancy, and the remainder lacks a known reason. For this sample the table gives about 82,000 clones, of which around 89% were detected only once. More than 0.95% of the sample is taken by the ten largest. Sequencing was done on a sample of PBMCs or T cells enriched from blood (not recorded which). Receptors were obtained from a woman aged 50 to 60 with acute COVID-19.

CDR3: CASRHRGSNQPQHF. CDR3 bases: TGTGCCAGCAGGCACAGGGGGAGCAATCAGCCCCAGCATTTT. The V call is TRBV6-5, the J call TRBJ1-5, with TRBD1 matching 8 bases. With 6 bases clipped from V and 1 base from J, the junction kept 2 bases outside the gene matches. The CDR3 is 14 residues long. The germline V gene has CDR1 MNHEY and CDR2 SVGAGI.

The genes are TRBV12-3 or TRBV12-4 and TRBJ2-1, with D hard to call. V lost 3 bases and J 9 bases, leaving 6 bases between the germline ends. The CDR3 length is 11 residues. Here the CDR3 reads CASSFRAEQFF. CDR3 DNA: TGTGCCAGCAGTTTCCGCGCTGAGCAGTTCTTC.

For the CDR3, the DNA is TGTGCCACCAGCAGAGATCGCGGTCGGCAGGGAGGAGCCGGGGAGCTGTTTTTT. It specifies CATSRDRGRQGGAGELFF. The chain has TRBV15 and TRBJ2-2, with D possibly matching TRBD2 (6 bases). The CDR3 is 18 residues long. Germline CDR1 reads LNHNV; CDR2 reads YYDKDF (reference sequence). V lost 0 bases and J lost 6, with 20 bases in between.

In its sample, this clone was seen once. V usage is TRBV5-1 and J usage is TRBJ1-2; D is perhaps TRBD1 (6 bases). V was trimmed by 2 bases and J by 3 bases, leaving 17 bases between them. Per germline, CDR1 SGHRS and CDR2 YFSETQ. The CDR3 contains 16 residues. The CDR3 DNA reads as TGCGCCAGCAGCTTTATCACCAGGGGCATGTACTATGGCTACACCTTC. It codes for CASSFITRGMYYGYTF. The full variable domain, completed using reference TRBV5-1 and TRBJ1-2, is KAGVTQTPRYLIKTRGQQVTLSCSPISGHRSVSWYQQTPGQGLQFLFEYFSETQRNKGNFPGRFSGRQFSNSRSEMNVSTLELGDSALYLCASSFITRGMYYGYTFGSGTRLTVV.

The chain has TRBV7-2 and TRBJ2-7, with D tentatively TRBD2 (6 bases). CDR1 is SGHTA, CDR2 FQGNSA, per germline. V was cut by 1 base and J by 11 bases, with 21 bases left in between. This CDR3 region has 15 residues. The CDR3 DNA sequence: TGTGCCAGCAGCTTAGTTACGGGAGTAGTGGCAGAGAAGTACTTC. This codes for CASSLVTGVVAEKYF.

The chain joins TRBV7-8 to TRBJ1-1; tentative D call: TRBD1 (5 bases). Germline loops: CDR1 SGHVS, CDR2 FQNEAQ. V lost 5 bases and J 1 base, leaving 11 bases between the germline ends. This CDR3 has 14 residues. CDR3 region: CASSIRVGNTEAFF. The CDR3, as DNA: TGTGCCAGCAGCATCAGGGTCGGGAACACTGAAGCTTTCTTT. Based on the CDR3 plus reference TRBV7-8 and TRBJ1-1, the full variable domain is GAGVSQSPRYKVAKRGQDVALRCDPISGHVSLFWYQQALGQGPEFLTYFQNEAQLDKSGLPSDRFFAERPEGSVSTLKIQRTQQEDSAVYLCASSIRVGNTEAFFGQGTRLTVV.

The chain couples TRBV6-1 to TRBJ2-3; 8 bases are a match to TRBD1. Trimming cost V 6 bases and J 1 base; bases outside gene matches: 6. CDR1 is MNHNS, CDR2 SASEGT, per germline. The CDR3 covers 15 residues. The CDR3 loop reads CASSQDRGGTDTQYF. The CDR3 bases are TGTGCCAGCAGCCAAGACAGGGGTGGCACAGATACGCAGTATTTT.

This sequence joins TRBV30 and TRBJ2-7, with D uncertain. Germline lookup yields CDR1 GTSNPN and CDR2 SVGIG (reference sequence). Trimming cost V 0 bases and J 0 bases, with 9 bases left between them. This CDR3 is 14 amino acids long. The chain's CDR3 is CAWSVTRSSYEQYF. CDR3 in DNA: TGTGCCTGGAGTGTGACCCGGAGCTCCTACGAGCAGTACTTC.

This chain uses TRBV5-5 with TRBJ1-6; D is unresolved. The germline CDR1 and CDR2 sequences are SGHKS and YYEKEE (reference sequence). This CDR3 has 14 amino acids. Trimming removed 2 bases at V and 9 bases at J, with 12 bases between. CDR3 in DNA: TGTGCCAGCAGCTTTGATTGGTCAGGTTCACCCCTCCACTTT. Its translation is CASSFDWSGSPLHF.

The chain combines TRBV6-2 or TRBV6-3 with TRBJ1-2; maybe TRBD1 (5 bases). In germline, CDR1 is MNHEY, CDR2 SVGEGT. The CDR3 totals 15 residues. V shed 2 bases and J shed 0 bases, with 10 bases lying between them. The CDR3 spells CASSYPTVANYGYTF. The CDR3, as DNA: TGTGCCAGCAGTTACCCGACAGTCGCTAACTATGGCTACACCTTC.

The chain links TRBV12-3 or TRBV12-4 to TRBJ2-3, with 7 bases identical to TRBD2. This CDR3 is built from 13 residues. V lost 6 bases, J lost 9 bases, and 9 bases stayed unmatched. CDR3 sequence (DNA): TGTGCCAGCAGCCAGACTAGCATGGGAACGCAGTATTTT. Protein sequence: CASSQTSMGTQYF.

Here the CDR3 reads CATSDFRQNYGYTF. CDR3 bases: TGTGCCACCAGTGATTTTAGACAGAACTATGGCTACACCTTC. The V call is TRBV24-1, the J call TRBJ1-2; D may be TRBD1 (5 bases). Deletions cut 1 base from V and 2 bases from J, with 7 bases between. CDR1 is KGHDR and CDR2 is SFDVKD in the germline V gene. The CDR3 covers 14 residues.

This chain links TRBV18 with TRBJ2-3, with 9 bases that match TRBD2. The length of the CDR3 is 16 residues. Germline V gives CDR1 KGHSH, CDR2 LQKENI. The J segment lost 2 bases and the V segment lost 6 bases, leaving 9 bases of the junction unmatched. CDR3 sequence: CASSRVAGDVTDTQYF. The CDR3 DNA sequence: TGTGCCAGCTCCCGGGTAGCGGGAGACGTCACAGATACGCAGTATTTT.

V is TRBV2 and J is TRBJ2-2; the match to TRBD2 covers 7 bases. V was clipped by 6 bases and J by 5 bases; unmatched bases: 9. In germline, CDR1 is SNHLY, CDR2 FYNNEI. The CDR3 spans 15 residues. The CDR3 loop is CASRDWQGGTGELFF. CDR3 coding DNA: TGTGCCAGCAGGGACTGGCAGGGAGGGACCGGGGAGCTGTTTTTT.

The V gene is TRBV12-3 or TRBV12-4, the J gene TRBJ2-7; D is perhaps TRBD1 (6 bases). V gave up 8 bases and J gave up 3 bases, with 14 bases separating them. This CDR3 contains 13 residues. This chain's CDR3 is CASGGTGVYEQYF. CDR3 DNA: TGTGCCAGCGGGGGCACAGGCGTCTACGAGCAGTACTTC.

This clone was counted only a few times. The chain uses TRBV12-5 and TRBJ2-7, with a tentative D call TRBD2 (5 bases). Germline V gene data show CDR1 as LGHNT and CDR2 as FRNRAP. Trimming shortened V by 3 bases and J by 3 bases, and 15 bases separated the two germline ends. The CDR3 has 15 residues. In nucleotides, the CDR3 is TGTGCTAGTGGTTTTTCGGTAGCGTCCCGCTACGAGCAGTACTTC. Its protein is CASGFSVASRYEQYF. The variable domain in full, completed from reference TRBV12-5 and TRBJ2-7, reads DARVTQTPRHKVTEMGQEVTMRCQPILGHNTVFWYRQTMMQGLELLAYFRNRAPLDDSGMPKDRFSAEMPDATLATLKIQPSEPRDSAVYFCASGFSVASRYEQYFGPGTRLTVT.

The chain couples TRBV25-1 to TRBJ2-7, with D maybe TRBD2 (5 bases). The V gene's germline CDR1 is MGHDK and CDR2 SYGVNS. The ends were cut back, 5 bases at V and 0 bases at J, with 11 bases in the middle. This CDR3 has 14 residues. In DNA, the CDR3 is TGTGCCAGCAGTCCCCGAGACTACTCCTACGAGCAGTACTTC. Translating gives CASSPRDYSYEQYF.

The chain uses TRBV7-2 and TRBJ2-2; 11 positions match TRBD2. Germline V lookup: CDR1 SGHTA, CDR2 FQGNSA. The length of the CDR3 is 19 residues. With 0 bases clipped from V and 0 bases from J, the junction kept 6 bases outside the gene matches. The DNA of the CDR3 is TGTGCCAGCAGCTTAGCCCCGGGACTAGCGGAGACGAACACCGGGGAGCTGTTTTTT. It is translated as CASSLAPGLAETNTGELFF.

This clone was counted only a few times. As DNA, the CDR3 is TGTGCCAGCAGCCCCGGACTAGCCGACACCGGGGAGCTGTTTTTT. Protein: CASSPGLADTGELFF. The chain combines TRBV16 with TRBJ2-2, with TRBD2 identical over 8 bases. Losses at the gene ends were 4 bases for V and 3 bases for J; bases not matched to a gene: 4. Germline V gives CDR1 KGHSY, CDR2 FQNENV. This CDR3 is 15 amino acids long.

This clone was observed a handful of times. The chain links TRBV4-3 to TRBJ2-1; D unresolved. Deletions cut 4 bases from V and 0 bases from J, with 10 bases between. In germline, CDR1 is LGHNA, CDR2 YSLEER. CDR3 size: 15 residues. The CDR3 loop is CASSPVLSSYNEQFF. The CDR3 DNA sequence: TGCGCCAGCAGCCCCGTTTTGAGCTCCTACAATGAGCAGTTCTTC.